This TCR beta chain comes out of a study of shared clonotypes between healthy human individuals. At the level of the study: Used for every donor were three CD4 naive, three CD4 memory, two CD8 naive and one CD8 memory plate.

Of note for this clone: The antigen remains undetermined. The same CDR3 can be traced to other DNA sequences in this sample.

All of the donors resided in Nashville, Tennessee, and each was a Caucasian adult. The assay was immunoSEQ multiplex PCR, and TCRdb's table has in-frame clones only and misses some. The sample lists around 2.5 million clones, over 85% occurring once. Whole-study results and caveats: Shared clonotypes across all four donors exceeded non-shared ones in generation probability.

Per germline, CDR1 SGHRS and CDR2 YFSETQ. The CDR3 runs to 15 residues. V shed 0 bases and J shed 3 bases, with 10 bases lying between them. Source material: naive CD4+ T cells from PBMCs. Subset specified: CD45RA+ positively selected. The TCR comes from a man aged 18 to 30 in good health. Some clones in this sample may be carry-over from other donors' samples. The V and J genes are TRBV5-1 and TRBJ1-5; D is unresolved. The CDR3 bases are TGCGCCAGCAGCTTGGAGGGCGGGTCCAATCAGCCCCAGCATTTT. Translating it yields CASSLEGGSNQPQHF. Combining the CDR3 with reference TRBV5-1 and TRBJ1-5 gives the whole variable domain KAGVTQTPRYLIKTRGQQVTLSCSPISGHRSVSWYQQTPGQGLQFLFEYFSETQRNKGNFPGRFSGRQFSNSRSEMNVSTLELGDSALYLCASSLEGGSNQPQHFGDGTRLSIL.